These 12 T cell receptor beta chains share one sample of origin, sequenced in a study of blood T cell repertoires in COVID-19. The data were produced by immunoSEQ multiplex PCR, yet TCRdb's version contains in-frame clones alone and is incomplete. Of 250,000 to 300,000 clones in the sample, more than 65% were seen once. The sequenced material came from PBMCs or T cells enriched from blood (not recorded which). All receptors derive from a man between 45 and 60 years old who had recovered from COVID-19.

This chain uses TRBV28 with TRBJ1-5; no firm D call. The CDR3 loop spans 10 amino acids. Trimming removed 5 bases at V and 7 bases at J, with 3 bases between. In germline, CDR1 is MDHEN, CDR2 SYDVKM. The CDR3 DNA sequence: TGTGCCAGCAGTCTCCAGCCCCAGCATTTT. Translated: CASSLQPQHF.

The rearrangement joins TRBV19 to TRBJ1-2; 7 nucleotides agree with TRBD1. Germline V CDR1 and CDR2: LNHDA, SQIVND (reference sequence). This CDR3 has 13 residues. Trimming removed 11 bases from V and 4 bases from J; junction bases left unmatched: 10. The CDR3 is CAAADRAVYGYTF. The CDR3 coding sequence is TGTGCCGCGGCTGACAGGGCAGTCTATGGCTACACCTTC. Full variable domain (remainder filled in from reference TRBV19 and TRBJ1-2): DGGITQSPKYLFRKEGQNVTLSCEQNLNHDAMYWYRQDPGQGLRLIYYSQIVNDFQKGDIAEGYSVSREKKESFPLTVTSAQKNPTAFYLCAAADRAVYGYTFGSGTRLTVV.

The genes are TRBV19 and TRBJ2-3; 10 bases agree with TRBD2. Germline CDR1 and CDR2: LNHDA and SQIVND (reference sequence). This CDR3 is built from 16 residues. V shed 3 bases, J shed 4 bases, and the junction held 7 bases outside the gene matches. The CDR3 sequence: CASSIPAGGPADTQYF. The CDR3 coding sequence is TGTGCCAGTAGTATCCCAGCGGGGGGGCCCGCAGATACGCAGTATTTT.

The rearrangement joins TRBV12-5 to TRBJ2-2; 8 bases map to TRBD2. The CDR3 sequence is 17 residues long. Germline-derived CDR1 and CDR2 are LGHNT and FRNRAP. With 3 bases clipped from V and 3 bases from J, the junction kept 9 bases outside the gene matches. The CDR3 bases are TGTGCTAGTGGTTTAACCCGGGGGGGCGGTTACACCGGGGAGCTGTTTTTT. It yields the protein CASGLTRGGGYTGELFF. The full variable domain, with the rest looked up from reference TRBV12-5 and TRBJ2-2, is DARVTQTPRHKVTEMGQEVTMRCQPILGHNTVFWYRQTMMQGLELLAYFRNRAPLDDSGMPKDRFSAEMPDATLATLKIQPSEPRDSAVYFCASGLTRGGGYTGELFFGEGSRLTVL.

This sequence joins TRBV18 and TRBJ2-7, with 7 bases matching TRBD1. From germline, CDR1 is KGHSH and CDR2 LQKENI. The V gene end was trimmed by 6 bases and the J gene end by 0 bases; junction bases not matched to a gene: 8. The CDR3 totals 15 residues. The CDR3 DNA reads as TGTGCCAGCTCTTCGGACGGGACAGACTCCTACGAGCAGTACTTC. Protein sequence: CASSSDGTDSYEQYF.

The chain joins TRBV5-1 to TRBJ2-3; TRBD1 agrees at 9 bases. Germline V gives CDR1 SGHRS, CDR2 YFSETQ. J lost 0 bases, V lost 1 base, and 9 bases had no gene match. This CDR3 contains 18 residues. The CDR3 DNA reads as TGCGCCAGCAGCTTGCCACCCGGGACAGGGCTTAGCACAGATACGCAGTATTTT. Encoded protein: CASSLPPGTGLSTDTQYF.

The chain carries TRBV19 and TRBJ2-7, with 9 nucleotides matching TRBD1. The CDR3 totals 15 residues. Trimming at V came to 3 bases and at J to 3 bases, leaving 6 bases not matched to a gene. CDR1 and CDR2 (germline): LNHDA, SQIVND (reference sequence). As DNA, the CDR3 is TGTGCCAGTAGTATGGGGACAGGGAGAATCTACGAGCAGTACTTC. It translates to CASSMGTGRIYEQYF.

The chain is built from TRBV18 and TRBJ2-7, with TRBD2 matching 7 bases. This CDR3 region has 18 residues. Germline V lookup: CDR1 KGHSH, CDR2 LQKENI. V was pared by 2 bases and J by 4 bases, with 17 bases of the junction left unmatched. For the CDR3, the DNA is TGTGCCAGCTCACCATCCGTGGGAGGGTTCAGGCGGAAATACGAGCAGTACTTC. The encoded protein is CASSPSVGGFRRKYEQYF.

The chain combines TRBV11-2 with TRBJ1-6; D perhaps matches TRBD1 (5 bases). V lost 5 bases and J 7 bases, leaving 18 bases between the germline ends. This CDR3 region has 16 residues. Germline CDR1 SGHAT, CDR2 FQNNGV. The CDR3 region has the DNA TGTGCCAGCAGCACGCTCGCGGGAAGGGGAAATTCACCCCTCCACTTT. Its translation is CASSTLAGRGNSPLHF.

This rearrangement joins TRBV2 to TRBJ2-3, with D perhaps TRBD1 (6 bases). The CDR3 has 14 residues. V was trimmed by 9 bases and J by 1 base, leaving 14 bases between them. In germline, CDR1 is SNHLY, CDR2 FYNNEI. CDR3 region: CASSTGTRTDTQYF. The CDR3 DNA reads as TGTGCCAGTTCGACAGGTACTCGCACAGATACGCAGTATTTT.

V is TRBV2 and J is TRBJ2-7; 11 bases match TRBD2. This CDR3 has 14 amino acids. Looked up from germline, CDR1 is SNHLY and CDR2 is FYNNEI. Trimming cost V 6 bases and J 2 bases; bases outside gene matches: 3. This CDR3 is CASSRLAGTYEQYF. The CDR3 coding sequence is TGTGCCAGCAGCAGACTAGCGGGGACCTACGAGCAGTACTTC.

This chain connects TRBV7-3 to TRBJ2-1; TRBD2 matches at 7 bases. The CDR3 runs 15 residues. The V segment lost 1 base and the J segment 3 bases; nucleotides outside the gene matches: 3. CDR1 is SGHTA and CDR2 is FQGTGA in the germline V gene. The CDR3 DNA reads as TGTGCCAGCAGCTTAAGAGGGAGGGACTACAATGAGCAGTTCTTC. It is translated as CASSLRGRDYNEQFF.